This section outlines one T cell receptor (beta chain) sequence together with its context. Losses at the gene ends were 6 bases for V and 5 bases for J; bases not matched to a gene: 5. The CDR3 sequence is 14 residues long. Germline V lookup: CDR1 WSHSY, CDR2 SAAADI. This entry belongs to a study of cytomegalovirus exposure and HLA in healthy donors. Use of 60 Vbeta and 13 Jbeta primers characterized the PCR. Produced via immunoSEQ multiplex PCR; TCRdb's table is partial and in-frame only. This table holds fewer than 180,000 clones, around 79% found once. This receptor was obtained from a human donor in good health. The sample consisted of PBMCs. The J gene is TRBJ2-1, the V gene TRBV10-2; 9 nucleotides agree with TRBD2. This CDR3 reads CASRSSGGNNEQFF. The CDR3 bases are TGCGCCAGCAGGAGTAGCGGGGGAAACAATGAGCAGTTCTTC.